This TCR beta chain was retrieved from a study of chemoradiotherapy in HPV16-positive cancers. Study observations and caveats: Candidate HPV-specific clones and E7-related TCR motifs grew in tumor during treatment. Better recurrence-free survival went with HPV-responsive T-cell expansion in HPV16-positive patients.

Some clones are missing from TCRdb's copy, which holds only in-frame ones; the method was immunoSEQ multiplex PCR. The sample holds some 810 clones, roughly four fifths seen once. Note on this clone: Its antigen is as yet unknown.

V was trimmed by 1 base and J by 1 base, leaving 14 bases between them. There are 17 residues in the CDR3. Looked up from germline, CDR1 is LGHNA and CDR2 is YSLEER. The starting material was tumor tissue, obtained from a patient who underwent chemoradiotherapy. The chain recombines TRBV4-3 with TRBJ2-1, with D tentatively TRBD1 or TRBD2 (5 bases each). The TCR sequence derives from a human donor with HPV-associated anogenital cancer. CDR3 protein: CASSQGPREWSYNEQFF. The DNA of the CDR3 is TGCGCCAGCAGCCAAGGACCCAGGGAGTGGTCCTACAATGAGCAGTTCTTC.